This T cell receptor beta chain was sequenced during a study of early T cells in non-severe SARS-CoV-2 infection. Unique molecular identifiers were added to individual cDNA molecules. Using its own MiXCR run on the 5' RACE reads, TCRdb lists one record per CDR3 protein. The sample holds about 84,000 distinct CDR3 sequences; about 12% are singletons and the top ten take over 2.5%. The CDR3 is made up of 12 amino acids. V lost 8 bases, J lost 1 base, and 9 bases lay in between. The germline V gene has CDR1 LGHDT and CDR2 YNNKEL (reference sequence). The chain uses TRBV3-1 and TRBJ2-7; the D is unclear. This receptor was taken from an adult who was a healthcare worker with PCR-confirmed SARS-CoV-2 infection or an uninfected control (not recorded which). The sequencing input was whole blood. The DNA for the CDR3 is TGTGCCAGCGCGGACGGATCCTACGAGCAGTACTTC. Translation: CASADGSYEQYF.